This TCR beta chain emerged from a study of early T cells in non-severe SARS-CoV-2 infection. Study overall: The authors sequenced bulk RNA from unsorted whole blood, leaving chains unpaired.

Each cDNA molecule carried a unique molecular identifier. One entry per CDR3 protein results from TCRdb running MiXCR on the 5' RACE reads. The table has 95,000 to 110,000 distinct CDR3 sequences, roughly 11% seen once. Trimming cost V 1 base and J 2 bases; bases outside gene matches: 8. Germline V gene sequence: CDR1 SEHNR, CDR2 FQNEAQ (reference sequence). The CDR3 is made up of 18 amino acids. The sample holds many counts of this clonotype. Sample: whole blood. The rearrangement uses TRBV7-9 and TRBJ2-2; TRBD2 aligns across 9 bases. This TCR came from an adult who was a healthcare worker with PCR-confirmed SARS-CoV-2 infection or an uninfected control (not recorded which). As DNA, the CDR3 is TGTGCCAGCAGCTTAGTTCCGAGACTAGCGGTAAACACCGGGGAGCTGTTTTTT. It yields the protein CASSLVPRLAVNTGELFF.